Listed below are T cell receptor beta chains from one sample, sequenced in a study of blood T cells in healthy people across ages. TCRdb reanalysed the 5' RACE reads using MiXCR and keeps one entry per CDR3 protein. The sample consists of roughly 1.9 million distinct CDR3 sequences, roughly two fifths of them appearing once. The sequenced sample consisted of blood. The receptors come from a human donor in good health. The CDR3 runs from the conserved cysteine through the conserved F or W. The D gene is left open where the match is weak. Clone size is not always given. Where it is, it says once, few, many or a class for expanded clones.

J gene,clone size,V gene,D gene,CDR3 protein,CDR3 DNA
TRBJ2-1,few,TRBV20-1,TRBD2,CSAPGRGNEQFF,TGCAGTGCCCCTGGGAGGGGCAATGAGCAGTTCTTC
TRBJ1-2,NA,TRBV9,NA,CASSVVPMGSYGYTF,TGTGCCAGCAGCGTAGTTCCAATGGGGAGCTATGGCTACACCTTC
TRBJ2-1,many,TRBV6-2/TRBV6-3,NA,CASKGTSNEQFF,TGTGCCAGCAAAGGGACCTCAAATGAGCAGTTCTTC
TRBJ2-1,NA,TRBV7-2,TRBD1,CASSLATGRTYNEQFF,TGTGCCAGCAGCTTAGCGACAGGGCGGACCTACAATGAGCAGTTCTTC
TRBJ1-5,NA,TRBV6-2/TRBV6-3,NA,CASSGDIYQPQHF,TGTGCCAGCAGTGGGGACATTTATCAGCCCCAGCATTTT
TRBJ2-3,NA,TRBV9,TRBD1,CASSESTKFGQAADTQYF,TGTGCCAGCAGCGAGTCAACAAAGTTTGGACAGGCGGCAGATACGCAGTATTTT
TRBJ1-2,NA,TRBV5-1,TRBD1,CASSLARGLDYGYTF,TGCGCCAGCAGCTTGGCCAGGGGGCTGGACTATGGCTACACCTTC
TRBJ2-5,NA,TRBV12-3/TRBV12-4,TRBD1,CASSLSPGQGWTQYF,TGTGCCAGCAGTTTATCGCCTGGACAGGGATGGACCCAGTACTTC
TRBJ1-2,NA,TRBV24-1,NA,CATSARQGATYGYTF,TGTGCCACCAGCGCTAGGCAGGGAGCAACCTATGGCTACACCTTC
TRBJ2-3,once,TRBV7-2,NA,CASSFGYKTDTQYF,TGTGCCAGCAGCTTTGGATACAAGACAGATACGCAGTATTTT
TRBJ2-3,few,TRBV29-1,NA,CSVEVTDTQYF,TGCAGCGTTGAAGTGACAGATACGCAGTATTTT
TRBJ1-2,NA,TRBV24-1,NA,CATSEFTGTSYGYTF,TGTGCCACCAGTGAGTTTACCGGGACCTCGTATGGCTACACCTTC
TRBJ2-5,few,TRBV2,NA,CASSDGRVMETQYF,TGTGCCAGCAGTGATGGCAGGGTAATGGAGACCCAGTACTTC
TRBJ2-1,few,TRBV18,TRBD1,CASSPPDRGNFYNEQFF,TGTGCCAGCTCACCTCCGGACAGGGGGAATTTCTACAATGAGCAGTTCTTC
TRBJ2-7,NA,TRBV7-8,NA,CASSGGVSSYEQYF,TGTGCCAGCAGCGGCGGGGTCAGCTCCTACGAGCAGTACTTC
TRBJ1-5,NA,TRBV20-1,NA,CSARRGGGNQPQHF,TGCAGTGCTAGGAGAGGAGGCGGCAATCAGCCCCAGCATTTT
TRBJ2-7,NA,TRBV20-1,TRBD2,CSAREGTRSLDEQYF,TGCAGTGCTAGAGAAGGGACTAGAAGTCTCGACGAGCAGTACTTC
TRBJ2-7,few,TRBV6-5,NA,CASSYSWRRDEQYF,TGTGCCAGCAGTTACTCATGGCGTCGGGACGAGCAGTACTTC
TRBJ1-2,few,TRBV9,NA,CASTGGGSNYGYTF,TGTGCCAGCACGGGGGGTGGATCTAACTATGGCTACACCTTC
TRBJ2-7,NA,TRBV20-1,NA,CSANPHEQYF,TGCAGTGCTAATCCCCACGAGCAGTACTTC
TRBJ2-5,few,TRBV10-3,NA,CAISEDHGGREETQYF,TGTGCCATCAGTGAGGATCACGGGGGGCGAGAAGAGACCCAGTACTTC
TRBJ2-3,NA,TRBV4-1,NA,CASSQDSQITDTQYF,TGCGCCAGCAGCCAAGACTCGCAGATCACAGATACGCAGTATTTT
TRBJ2-7,NA,TRBV6-2/TRBV6-3,TRBD1,CASSTETGFASYELYF,TGTGCCAGCAGTACAGAGACAGGGTTCGCTTCCTACGAGCTGTACTTC
TRBJ2-1,NA,TRBV28,NA,CASSSRRGSYNEQFF,TGTGCCAGCAGTTCTCGGAGGGGTTCCTACAATGAGCAGTTCTTC
TRBJ1-5,few,TRBV6-7,NA,CARTLNGGPLSNQPQHF,TGTGCCAGGACATTAAATGGGGGTCCGCTTAGCAATCAGCCCCAGCATTTT
TRBJ2-2,NA,TRBV7-2,NA,CASSLEASRNTGELFF,TGTGCCAGCAGCTTAGAGGCTAGCCGGAACACCGGGGAGCTGTTTTTT
TRBJ2-3,many,TRBV15,NA,CATSTAQRHTDTQYF,TGTGCCACCAGCACGGCCCAACGGCACACAGATACGCAGTATTTT
TRBJ2-3,few,TRBV7-3,NA,CASSPPDSDTQYF,TGTGCCAGCAGCCCGCCGGACTCAGATACGCAGTATTTT
TRBJ2-3,NA,TRBV5-6,NA,CASSFFPYTDTQYF,TGTGCCAGCAGCTTCTTTCCTTACACAGATACGCAGTATTTT
TRBJ1-5,NA,TRBV28,TRBD1,CASSFVGGEFYTQPQHF,TGTGCCAGCAGTTTCGTAGGGGGCGAATTTTATACTCAGCCCCAGCATTTT
TRBJ2-1,NA,TRBV10-3,NA,CAISPESYNEQFF,TGTGCCATCAGTCCGGAATCCTACAATGAGCAGTTCTTC
TRBJ2-3,NA,TRBV4-3,TRBD2,CASSHSTGGATDTQYF,TGCGCCAGCAGCCACTCTACGGGGGGGGCCACAGATACGCAGTATTTT
TRBJ1-2,NA,TRBV4-3,TRBD1,CASSQALTGTGYTF,TGCGCCAGCAGCCAAGCTTTGACAGGGACTGGCTACACCTTC
TRBJ2-5,few,TRBV12-3/TRBV12-4,NA,CASRPSGETQYF,TGTGCCAGCAGACCCTCGGGGGAGACCCAGTACTTC
TRBJ2-7,few,TRBV11-2,NA,CASSLGARVEQYF,TGTGCCAGCAGCTTAGGCGCCCGGGTTGAGCAGTACTTC
TRBJ2-6,NA,TRBV28,TRBD1,CASSPRTGMVISGANVLTF,TGTGCCAGCAGTCCCCGGACAGGGATGGTGATCTCTGGGGCCAACGTCCTGACTTTC
TRBJ2-1,NA,TRBV20-1,TRBD2,CSARVSAGGYYNEQFF,TGCAGTGCTAGAGTCTCAGCGGGGGGCTACTACAATGAGCAGTTCTTC
TRBJ1-6,few,TRBV27,TRBD1,CASSFWVGRGEAPLHF,TGTGCCAGCAGTTTTTGGGTGGGCAGGGGGGAAGCACCCCTCCACTTT
TRBJ1-4,NA,TRBV13,TRBD1,CASSTGGLDEKLFF,TGTGCCAGCAGCACAGGGGGCCTCGATGAAAAACTGTTTTTT
TRBJ2-3,NA,TRBV24-1,NA,CATSDTGSFGDDTQYF,TGTGCCACCAGTGATACAGGGTCCTTCGGCGATGATACGCAGTATTTT
TRBJ1-5,NA,TRBV7-8,NA,CASSLPTGTGSDQPQHF,TGTGCCAGCAGCTTACCCACCGGGACGGGCTCGGATCAGCCCCAGCATTTT
TRBJ1-1,NA,TRBV20-1,NA,CSAGFLNTEAFF,TGCAGTGCGGGGTTTTTGAACACTGAAGCTTTCTTT
TRBJ2-1,NA,TRBV5-6,TRBD2,CASSFGWGGYNEQFF,TGTGCCAGCAGCTTCGGATGGGGGGGATACAATGAGCAGTTCTTC
TRBJ2-3,few,TRBV29-1,TRBD1,CSVDVTGVGTQYF,TGCAGCGTCGACGTCACAGGGGTCGGTACGCAGTATTTT
TRBJ2-3,few,TRBV28,NA,CASSTAGGIDTQYF,TGTGCCAGCAGTACCGCTGGGGGAATTGACACGCAGTATTTT